These T cell receptor beta chains were read from a single sample in a study of T cells in Graves' hyperthyroidism and ophthalmopathy. TCRdb recomputed calls from the multiplex PCR reads with MiXCR, one row per CDR3 protein. The sample contains about half a million distinct CDR3 sequences, 20% to 25% of which appear only once. Input material: blood. The receptors derive from a man aged 18-30 years with Graves' hyperthyroidism. Each CDR3 is given with its conserved first and last residue. D genes are given only for firm matches. Expanded clones are given a class, and other clones once, few, many or no size at all.

J: TRBJ1-1; V: TRBV6-1; D: TRBD1; size: .; CDR3: CASSPGTGGRSTEAFF; DNA: TGTGCCAGCAGCCCCGGGACAGGGGGGCGCTCCACTGAAGCTTTCTTT
J: TRBJ1-1; V: TRBV28; D: TRBD1; size: many; CDR3: CASGDRGSVEAFF; DNA: TGTGCCAGCGGGGACAGGGGTTCGGTTGAAGCTTTCTTT
J: TRBJ1-2; V: TRBV9; D: TRBD1; size: few; CDR3: CASSVGQQGRYGYTF; DNA: TGTGCCAGCAGCGTAGGCCAACAGGGGCGGTATGGCTACACCTTC
J: TRBJ1-1; V: TRBV19; D: TRBD1; size: few; CDR3: CASSTGQGITEALF; DNA: TGTGCCAGTAGTACCGGACAGGGAATCACTGAAGCTCTCTTT
J: TRBJ1-2; V: TRBV10-3; D: TRBD1; size: few; CDR3: CAINHRTGNGYGYTF; DNA: TGTGCCATCAATCACCGGACAGGGAATGGCTATGGCTACACCTTC
J: TRBJ1-3; V: TRBV7-6; D: .; size: many; CDR3: CASSLASRGLSGNTIYF; DNA: TGTGCCAGCAGCTTAGCAAGTCGGGGGCTCTCTGGAAACACCATATATTTT
J: TRBJ1-1; V: TRBV6-5; D: .; size: many; CDR3: CASSYSTLSEAFF; DNA: TGTGCCAGCAGTTACTCGACTCTGTCTGAAGCTTTCTTT
J: TRBJ1-5; V: TRBV6-5; D: .; size: .; CDR3: CASSYRRGRQPQHF; DNA: TGTGCCAGCAGTTACAGGAGGGGTAGGCAGCCCCAGCATTTT
J: TRBJ1-1; V: TRBV6-1; D: .; size: .; CDR3: CASRIQGSGNTEAFF; DNA: TGTGCCAGCAGGATACAGGGCTCGGGGAACACTGAAGCTTTCTTT
J: TRBJ1-5; V: TRBV12-3/TRBV12-4; D: .; size: many; CDR3: CASRRDNSPNQPQHF; DNA: TGTGCCAGCAGGCGGGACAACTCACCAAATCAGCCCCAGCATTTT
J: TRBJ2-7; V: TRBV2; D: TRBD2; size: .; CDR3: CASSDGTSGSYEQYF; DNA: TGTGCCAGCAGTGATGGTACTAGCGGGTCCTACGAGCAGTACTTC
J: TRBJ1-1; V: TRBV19; D: .; size: many; CDR3: CASSPSRSGVGWGAFF; DNA: TGTGCCAGTAGTCCATCCAGGAGCGGCGTAGGGTGGGGAGCTTTCTTT
J: TRBJ1-2; V: TRBV5-1; D: .; size: few; CDR3: CASSPAESRRGYTF; DNA: TGCGCCAGCAGCCCCGCGGAGTCCAGGAGGGGCTACACCTTC
J: TRBJ1-1; V: TRBV6-1; D: .; size: few; CDR3: CASSDGGVMNTEAFF; DNA: TGTGCCAGCAGCGACGGGGGGGTCATGAACACTGAAGCTTTCTTT
J: TRBJ1-5; V: TRBV28; D: .; size: many; CDR3: CASSLLGFSNQPQHF; DNA: TGTGCCAGCAGTTTACTCGGATTTAGCAATCAGCCCCAGCATTTT
J: TRBJ2-7; V: TRBV20-1; D: TRBD1; size: many; CDR3: CSAPGTGTYEQYF; DNA: TGCAGTGCTCCAGGGACAGGTACCTACGAGCAGTACTTC